The 29 T cell receptor beta chains below all came from one sample that was sequenced in a study of T-cell memory formation after mild COVID-19. In TCRdb, the 5' RACE reads were re-called with MiXCR into one record per CDR3 protein. The table has under 650,000 distinct CDR3 sequences, 18% seen once; the top ten hold approximately 12%. Sequenced: PBMCs or a T cell subset sorted from them (not recorded which). Receptors were obtained from an adult woman who had mild COVID-19 (a few samples of this study predate the infection). Cell type and time point are not known.

This clonotype was counted only a few times. V and J are TRBV20-1 and TRBJ2-1; D might be TRBD2 (5 bases). Trimming left V 1 base short and J 7 bases short, with 20 bases between. Germline CDR1 reads DFQATT; CDR2 reads SNEGSKA (reference sequence). This CDR3 spans 16 amino acids. The CDR3 DNA reads TGCAGTGCTAGAGCGGAAGTATTGAGGGAAGGAAATGAGCAGTTCTTC. Its translation: CSARAEVLREGNEQFF.

The chain links TRBV5-1 to TRBJ2-3; D unclear. From germline, CDR1 is SGHRS and CDR2 YFSETQ. Trimming removed 1 base from V and 1 base from J, with 16 bases in between. There are 17 residues in the CDR3. CDR3 sequence reads: CASSLFTAELRTDTQYF. DNA of the CDR3: TGCGCCAGCAGCTTGTTTACAGCCGAACTTCGCACAGATACGCAGTATTTT. Full variable domain (remainder filled in from reference TRBV5-1 and TRBJ2-3): KAGVTQTPRYLIKTRGQQVTLSCSPISGHRSVSWYQQTPGQGLQFLFEYFSETQRNKGNFPGRFSGRQFSNSRSEMNVSTLELGDSALYLCASSLFTAELRTDTQYFGPGTRLTVL.

In its sample, this clonotype was seen many times. The V and J genes are TRBV7-9 and TRBJ2-1; TRBD2 is a possible D gene (5 bases). In germline, CDR1 is SEHNR, CDR2 FQNEAQ (reference sequence). The CDR3 runs to 14 residues. Deletions cut 5 bases from V and 4 bases from J, with 12 bases between. The CDR3, as DNA: TGTGCCAGCAGCCCCCGGACTGGGTACAATGAGCAGTTCTTC. It yields the protein CASSPRTGYNEQFF.

The chain recombines TRBV5-1 with TRBJ2-6; D gene uncertain. V lost 2 bases and J 2 bases, leaving 5 bases between the germline ends. The germline V gene has CDR1 SGHRS and CDR2 YFSETQ. This CDR3 has 14 amino acids. The chain's CDR3 is CASSLGPGANVLTF. CDR3 DNA sequence: TGCGCCAGCAGCTTAGGGCCTGGGGCCAACGTCCTGACTTTC.

The chain uses TRBV4-1 and TRBJ2-3, with a possible D match to TRBD1 (6 bases). Germline values: CDR1 MGHRA, CDR2 YSYEKL. Trimming cost V 0 bases and J 0 bases, with 13 bases left between them. The CDR3 totals 17 residues. CDR3 residues: CASSQDGTLASTDTQYF. Written as DNA, the CDR3 is TGCGCCAGCAGCCAAGATGGGACATTGGCGAGCACAGATACGCAGTATTTT.

The chain is built from TRBV6-1 and TRBJ2-7, with 9 bases fitting TRBD1. Trimming removed 4 bases from V and 2 bases from J; junction bases left unmatched: 12. The CDR3 has 17 residues. Germline assignment: CDR1 MNHNS and CDR2 SASEGT. The CDR3 protein is CASSVIITGTGPYEQYF. In nucleotides, the CDR3 is TGTGCCAGCAGTGTAATTATAACCGGGACAGGGCCCTACGAGCAGTACTTC.

The gene calls are TRBV7-2 and TRBJ2-3, with TRBD1 identical over 10 bases. V was pared by 5 bases and J by 6 bases, with 5 bases of the junction left unmatched. This CDR3 comprises 14 residues. CDR1 is SGHTA, CDR2 FQGNSA, per germline. This CDR3 reads CASSVPGQGDTQYF. In nucleotides, the CDR3 is TGTGCCAGCAGCGTCCCGGGACAGGGGGATACGCAGTATTTT.

This clonotype was observed a few times. The gene calls are TRBV6-1 and TRBJ2-7, with a weak D call TRBD1 (6 bases). The CDR3 is made up of 12 amino acids. V lost 7 bases and J lost 5, with 12 bases in between. Germline V gives CDR1 MNHNS, CDR2 SASEGT. The CDR3 sequence: CASNRVKHEQYF. The CDR3 region has the DNA TGTGCCAGCAACAGGGTTAAGCACGAGCAGTACTTC.

This clonotype was detected many times. CDR3: CASRRQGAGYTF. Here the CDR3 DNA reads TGTGCCAGCAGGAGACAGGGGGCTGGCTACACCTTC. This rearrangement joins TRBV11-2 to TRBJ1-2; 10 bases map to TRBD1. The CDR3 consists of 12 residues. V shed 6 bases, J shed 7 bases, and the junction held 2 bases outside the gene matches. Germline CDR1 reads SGHAT; CDR2 reads FQNNGV. The full variable domain, with the rest looked up from reference TRBV11-2 and TRBJ1-2, is EAGVAQSPRYKIIEKRQSVAFWCNPISGHATLYWYQQILGQGPKLLIQFQNNGVVDDSQLPKDRFSAERLKGVDSTLKIQPAKLEDSAVYLCASRRQGAGYTFGSGTRLTVV.

The chain uses TRBV5-1 and TRBJ2-2; no firm D call. V dropped 8 bases and J dropped 0 bases, with 14 bases sitting between them. The CDR3 is made up of 15 amino acids. CDR1 is SGHRS, CDR2 YFSETQ, per germline. CDR3 residues: CARLLTTTNTGELFF. The CDR3 DNA reads TGCGCCAGGCTACTGACAACTACGAACACCGGGGAGCTGTTTTTT.

This clonotype was detected a few times. V is TRBV24-1 and J is TRBJ2-5; D is unresolved. The CDR3 extends over 13 amino acids. In germline, CDR1 is KGHDR, CDR2 SFDVKD. The ends were cut back, 5 bases at V and 7 bases at J, with 13 bases in the middle. The CDR3 protein is CATSGSSAGTQYF. As DNA, the CDR3 is TGTGCCACCAGTGGTTCGTCCGCAGGGACCCAGTACTTC.

The rearrangement joins TRBV9 to TRBJ2-1, with 7 nucleotides matching TRBD2. This CDR3 region has 16 residues. CDR1 SGDLS and CDR2 YYNGEE come from the germline V gene. J was trimmed by 4 bases and V by 0 bases; bases with no gene match: 7. CDR3 loop: CASSVAGTTSYNEQFF. In DNA, the CDR3 is TGTGCCAGCAGCGTAGCAGGGACTACCTCTTACAATGAGCAGTTCTTC.

This rearrangement joins TRBV12-3 or TRBV12-4 to TRBJ2-7; TRBD2 matches 13 bases. V shed 3 bases and J 6 bases; nucleotides not matched to a gene: 5. The CDR3 is 15 amino acids. DNA of the CDR3: TGTGCCAGCAGTTTGCTAGGACTAGCGGGGGTCGAGCAGTACTTC. This translates into CASSLLGLAGVEQYF.

The chain recombines TRBV4-3 with TRBJ2-7; D may be TRBD1 (5 bases). V lost 5 bases, J lost 3 bases, and 14 bases lay in between. The germline V gene has CDR1 LGHNA and CDR2 YSLEER. This CDR3 contains 14 residues. CDR3 DNA sequence: TGCGCCAGCAGCGCCCGAGACAGTCACTACGAGCAGTACTTC. Translating gives CASSARDSHYEQYF.

A few counts support this clonotype. This chain uses TRBV3-1 with TRBJ2-3; D is ambiguous. CDR3 length: 12 residues. Looked up from germline, CDR1 is LGHDT and CDR2 is YNNKEL (reference sequence). With 1 base removed from V and 6 bases from J, the gap between germline ends came to 5 bases. CDR3 nucleotide sequence: TGTGCCAGCAGCCAAGGTCGTGATACGCAGTATTTT. It translates to CASSQGRDTQYF.

The rearrangement uses TRBV12-3 or TRBV12-4 and TRBJ2-1; unclear D gene. V lost 8 bases to trimming and J lost 7 bases, with 24 bases between them. CDR3 length: 16 residues. As DNA, the CDR3 is TGTGCCAGCGGACGGTCGGAATTAGTTCCGAGGAATGAGCAGTTCTTC. Translating it yields CASGRSELVPRNEQFF.

The chain couples TRBV5-1 to TRBJ1-1; no clear D. The CDR3 runs to 14 residues. CDR1 and CDR2 from the germline V gene are SGHRS and YFSETQ. V lost 2 bases, J lost 0 bases, and 8 bases lay in between. Here the CDR3 reads CASSLRNLNTEAFF. Written as DNA, the CDR3 is TGCGCCAGCAGCTTAAGGAATTTGAACACTGAAGCTTTCTTT. The variable domain in full, completed from reference TRBV5-1 and TRBJ1-1, reads KAGVTQTPRYLIKTRGQQVTLSCSPISGHRSVSWYQQTPGQGLQFLFEYFSETQRNKGNFPGRFSGRQFSNSRSEMNVSTLELGDSALYLCASSLRNLNTEAFFGQGTRLTVV.

The chain combines TRBV7-2 with TRBJ2-5; D is perhaps TRBD2 (6 bases). Germline lookup yields CDR1 SGHTA and CDR2 FQGNSA. The CDR3 is 17 amino acids. Trimming left V 0 bases short and J 0 bases short, with 14 bases between. DNA of the CDR3: TGTGCCAGCAGCTTAGCTCGGGGGAGCCGGTACCAAGAGACCCAGTACTTC. This translates into CASSLARGSRYQETQYF.

This sequence joins TRBV7-2 and TRBJ2-7, with D unresolved. CDR3 length: 12 residues. The germline V and J ends were trimmed by 2 bases and 6 bases, with 8 bases remaining between them. Germline-derived CDR1 and CDR2 are SGHTA and FQGNSA. CDR3 protein: CASSLSVREQYF. The CDR3 nucleotides are TGTGCCAGCAGCTTATCTGTTCGCGAGCAGTACTTC.

This sequence joins TRBV7-3 and TRBJ2-6, with 9 bases identical to TRBD1. Germline loops: CDR1 SGHTA, CDR2 FQGTGA. The CDR3 runs 20 residues. Trimming took 3 bases from V and 2 from J; bases not matched to a gene: 14. The CDR3 spells CASSFRASGTGRPGANVLTF. The DNA of the CDR3 is TGTGCCAGCAGCTTTCGCGCCTCCGGGACAGGGAGGCCTGGGGCCAACGTCCTGACTTTC.

V is TRBV11-2 and J is TRBJ1-5; 9 nucleotides line up with TRBD1. J gave up 2 bases and V 4 bases, and 6 bases lay outside the gene matches. The CDR3 extends over 16 amino acids. The V gene's germline CDR1 is SGHAT and CDR2 FQNNGV. The CDR3 reads CASSSEGQGGNQPQHF. As DNA, the CDR3 is TGTGCCAGCAGCTCCGAGGGACAGGGTGGCAATCAGCCCCAGCATTTT.

The genes are TRBV5-1 and TRBJ1-1; D may be TRBD1 (5 bases). In germline, CDR1 is SGHRS, CDR2 YFSETQ. The CDR3 loop spans 15 amino acids. V was shortened by 3 bases and J by 3 bases, with 15 bases between the two germline ends. CDR3 protein: CASSWGFGGDTEAFF. CDR3 in DNA: TGCGCCAGCAGCTGGGGCTTTGGTGGGGACACTGAAGCTTTCTTT.

The table lists this clonotype with a few counts. The rearrangement uses TRBV9 and TRBJ2-1, with D possibly matching TRBD1 (5 bases). This CDR3 comprises 15 residues. V lost 0 bases and J lost 4, with 11 bases in between. Germline V gene sequence: CDR1 SGDLS, CDR2 YYNGEE. The CDR3 protein is CASSVDGSGYNEQFF. The CDR3 region has the DNA TGTGCCAGCAGCGTAGACGGGTCAGGGTACAATGAGCAGTTCTTC.

V is TRBV18 and J is TRBJ2-3; TRBD2 aligns across 12 bases. CDR3 length: 18 amino acids. Germline CDR1 is KGHSH and CDR2 is LQKENI. The V and J ends lost 1 base and 2 bases, in that order; junction bases with no gene match: 7. CDR3 sequence reads: CASSPLGLAGTNTDTQYF. The CDR3 DNA is TGTGCCAGCTCACCACTTGGACTAGCGGGAACAAACACAGATACGCAGTATTTT.

This clonotype was counted only a few times. This sequence joins TRBV2 and TRBJ2-5, with TRBD1 as a possible D gene (5 bases). With 4 bases removed from V and 2 bases from J, the gap between germline ends came to 8 bases. CDR3 length: 13 residues. The germline V gene has CDR1 SNHLY and CDR2 FYNNEI. In DNA, the CDR3 is TGTGCCAGCAGTGTTCAGGGACAAGAGACCCAGTACTTC. Protein sequence: CASSVQGQETQYF.

The genes are TRBV7-2 and TRBJ1-2; D gene ambiguous. CDR3 length: 15 residues. V was clipped by 1 base and J by 5 bases, with 14 bases between them. Germline CDR1 and CDR2: SGHTA and FQGNSA. The CDR3 spells CASSLELRVLYGYTF. The CDR3 DNA is TGTGCCAGCAGCTTAGAACTGAGGGTTTTATATGGCTACACCTTC. The full variable domain, its missing parts supplied by reference TRBV7-2 and TRBJ1-2, is GAGVSQSPSNKVTEKGKDVELRCDPISGHTALYWYRQSLGQGLEFLIYFQGNSAPDKSGLPSDRFSAERTGGSVSTLTIQRTQQEDSAVYLCASSLELRVLYGYTFGSGTRLTVV.

The chain joins TRBV6-2 or TRBV6-3 to TRBJ2-6; perhaps TRBD1 as D (5 bases). V lost 4 bases, J lost 3 bases, and 10 bases lay in between. Germline values: CDR1 MNHEY, CDR2 SVGEGT. CDR3 length equals 15 residues. CDR3 nucleotides: TGTGCCAGCAGTTCCCAGGGCTTTGGGGCCAACGTCCTGACTTTC. Protein sequence: CASSSQGFGANVLTF.

The V call is TRBV20-1, the J call TRBJ2-7; TRBD2 aligns across 12 bases. CDR3 length equals 14 residues. V shed 6 bases, J shed 0 bases, and the junction held 3 bases outside the gene matches. CDR1 and CDR2 (germline): DFQATT, SNEGSKA (reference sequence). CDR3 nucleotides: TGCAGTGCGCTAGCGGGGGGGAGCTCCTACGAGCAGTACGTC. This sequence encodes CSALAGGSSYEQYV.

This clonotype has at least ten counts. The rearrangement links TRBV13 to TRBJ2-4; 9 bases align to TRBD1. The germline V gene has CDR1 PRHDT and CDR2 FYEKMQ (reference sequence). V shed 0 bases, J shed 5 bases, and the junction held 2 bases outside the gene matches. The CDR3 is 15 amino acids. The CDR3 region is CASSLGTGGQNIQYF. Written as DNA, the CDR3 is TGTGCCAGCAGCTTAGGGACAGGGGGACAAAACATTCAGTACTTC.